This T cell receptor beta chain is drawn from a study of blood T cell repertoires in COVID-19. The CDR3 loop spans 15 amino acids. V lost 4 bases and J lost 1; bases outside the gene matches: 5. CDR1 LGHDT and CDR2 YNNKEL come from the germline V gene (reference sequence). This table comes from immunoSEQ multiplex PCR, and its TCRdb copy is limited to in-frame clones, with some not included. This table has 230,000 or so clones, around nine tenths appearing once. This receptor was identified in a woman in her forties or fifties with acute COVID-19. Sequencing was performed on PBMCs or T cells enriched from blood (not recorded which). The chain recombines TRBV3-1 (or the pseudogene TRBV3-2) with TRBJ2-3; 7 bases match TRBD2. The CDR3 region is CASSRGGLGTDTQYF. The CDR3 region has the DNA TGTGCCAGCAGCCGGGGGGGACTTGGCACAGATACGCAGTATTTT.